This T cell receptor (beta chain) was identified during a study of cytomegalovirus exposure and HLA in healthy donors. As for the study in general: Genotyping of roughly 400 donors showed that 70% to 90% belonged to the Caucasian-associated ancestry cluster. Study observations and caveats: The HLA-A and HLA-B alleles of most subjects were reportedly predicted accurately from TCR beta sequences. Exclusion as indistinguishable affected some V segments, including TRBV6-2 and TRBV6-3.

The length of the CDR3 is 18 residues. Germline CDR1 PRHDT, CDR2 FYEKMQ (reference sequence). The ends lost 4 bases at V and 5 bases at J; junction bases unmatched: 16. Details on this clone: Antigen unknown.

Use of 60 Vbeta and 13 Jbeta primers characterized the PCR. Using immunoSEQ multiplex PCR, the repertoire was profiled, and TCRdb retains in-frame clones only, with some absent. Of about 85,000 clones in the sample, 50% to 75% were seen once. The receptor comes from a man between 25 and 39 years old in good health and CMV-seronegative. Source material: PBMCs. This rearrangement joins TRBV13 to TRBJ2-5; the match to TRBD2 covers 10 bases. CDR3 protein: CASSSWEGLAGVGETQYF. CDR3 in DNA: TGTGCCAGCAGCTCCTGGGAGGGGCTAGCGGGAGTAGGGGAGACCCAGTACTTC. Combining the CDR3 with reference TRBV13 and TRBJ2-5 gives the whole variable domain AAGVIQSPRHLIKEKRETATLKCYPIPRHDTVYWYQQGPGQDPQFLISFYEKMQSDKGSIPDRFSAQQFSDYHSELNMSSLELGDSALYFCASSSWEGLAGVGETQYFGPGTRLLVL.